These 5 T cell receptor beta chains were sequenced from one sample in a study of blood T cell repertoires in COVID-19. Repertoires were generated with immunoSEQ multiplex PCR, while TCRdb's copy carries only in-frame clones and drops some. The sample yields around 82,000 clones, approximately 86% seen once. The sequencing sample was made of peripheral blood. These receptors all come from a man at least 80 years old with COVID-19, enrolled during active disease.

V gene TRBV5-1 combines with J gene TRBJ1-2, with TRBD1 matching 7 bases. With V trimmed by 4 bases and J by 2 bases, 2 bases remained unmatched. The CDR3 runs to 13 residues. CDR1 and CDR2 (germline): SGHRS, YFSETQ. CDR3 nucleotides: TGCGCCAGCAGCGAGACAGGGAACTATGGCTACACCTTC. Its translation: CASSETGNYGYTF.

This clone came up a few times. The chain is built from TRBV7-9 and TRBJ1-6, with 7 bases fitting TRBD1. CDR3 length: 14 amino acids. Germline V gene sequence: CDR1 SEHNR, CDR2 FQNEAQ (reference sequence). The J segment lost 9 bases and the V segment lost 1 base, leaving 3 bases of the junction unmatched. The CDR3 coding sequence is TGTGCCAGCAGCTTAGGGGGACAGAGTTCACCCCTCCACTTT. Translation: CASSLGGQSSPLHF.

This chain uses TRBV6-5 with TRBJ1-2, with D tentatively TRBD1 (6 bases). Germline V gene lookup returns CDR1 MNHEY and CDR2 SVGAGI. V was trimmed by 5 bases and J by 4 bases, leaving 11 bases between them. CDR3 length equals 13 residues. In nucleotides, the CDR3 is TGTGCCAGCAGTCCTACAGGGTTCTATGGCTACACCTTC. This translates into CASSPTGFYGYTF.

As DNA, the CDR3 is TGCGCCAGCAGCCAAGGGGGGGCAAATGAGCAGTTCTTC. As protein: CASSQGGANEQFF. The V gene is TRBV5-1, the J gene TRBJ2-1, with a possible D match to TRBD2 (7 bases). The V and J ends lost 4 bases and 7 bases respectively, with 12 bases between them. This CDR3 spans 13 amino acids. The germline CDR1 and CDR2 sequences are SGHRS and YFSETQ. Based on the CDR3 plus reference TRBV5-1 and TRBJ2-1, the full variable domain is KAGVTQTPRYLIKTRGQQVTLSCSPISGHRSVSWYQQTPGQGLQFLFEYFSETQRNKGNFPGRFSGRQFSNSRSEMNVSTLELGDSALYLCASSQGGANEQFFGPGTRLTVL.

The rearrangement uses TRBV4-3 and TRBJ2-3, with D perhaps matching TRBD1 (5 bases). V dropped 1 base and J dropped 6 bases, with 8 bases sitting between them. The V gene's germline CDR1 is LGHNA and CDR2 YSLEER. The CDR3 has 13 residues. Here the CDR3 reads CASSQGPGDTQYF. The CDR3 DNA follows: TGCGCCAGCAGCCAAGGCCCAGGGGATACGCAGTATTTT.